This T cell receptor (beta chain) was recorded in a study of shared clonotypes between healthy human individuals. CD8 cells classed as naive were CD45RO-negative and positively selected for CCR7, excluding terminally differentiated effector memory CD45RA+ cells. The repertoire was sequenced with immunoSEQ multiplex PCR; TCRdb's copy has only in-frame clones and lacks some. Altogether about 680,000 clones are present, about 90% being singletons, with the ten largest covering 20% to 25%. CDR3 length equals 18 residues. V was clipped by 0 bases and J by 4 bases; unmatched bases: 11. Germline V gene data show CDR1 as SGDLS and CDR2 as YYNGEE.

The TCR comes from a man under 40 in good health. Sequences were obtained from naive CD8+ T cells sorted from blood. V and J are TRBV9 and TRBJ2-4; TRBD2 agrees at 9 bases. Here the CDR3 reads CASSVDPSEREAKNIQYF. DNA of the CDR3: TGTGCCAGCAGCGTAGACCCCTCCGAGCGGGAGGCGAAAAACATTCAGTACTTC.